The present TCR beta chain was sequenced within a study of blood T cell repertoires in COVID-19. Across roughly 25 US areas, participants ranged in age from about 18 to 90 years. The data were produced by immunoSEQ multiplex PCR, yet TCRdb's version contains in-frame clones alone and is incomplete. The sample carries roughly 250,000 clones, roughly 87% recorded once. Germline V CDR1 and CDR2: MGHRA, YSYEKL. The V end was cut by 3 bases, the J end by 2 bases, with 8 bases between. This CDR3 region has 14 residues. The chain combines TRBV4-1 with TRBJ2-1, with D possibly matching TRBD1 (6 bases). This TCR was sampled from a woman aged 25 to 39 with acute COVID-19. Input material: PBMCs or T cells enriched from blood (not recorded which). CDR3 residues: CASSHDRTYNEQFF. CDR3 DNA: TGCGCCAGCAGCCATGACAGGACCTACAATGAGCAGTTCTTC.